The 23 T cell receptor beta chains given below trace back to one sample, sequenced in a study of Graves' ophthalmopathy and Graves' hyperthyroidism. The study amplified TCR beta CDR3 regions using RNA transcripts. HTBI-primed first-round RT-PCR preceded second-round multiplex PCR. Each CDR3 protein is one row after TCRdb ran MiXCR on the multiplex PCR reads. The profile shows 500,000 to 800,000 distinct CDR3 sequences, approximately 39% of them singletons. Sequences were obtained from peripheral blood. The receptors were sampled from an adult man with Graves' ophthalmopathy.

This clonotype was counted at least ten times. This chain joins TRBV19 and TRBJ2-7; D unresolved. V was clipped by 3 bases and J by 2 bases, with 8 bases between them. The germline V gene encodes CDR1 LNHDA and CDR2 SQIVND (reference sequence). This CDR3 comprises 13 residues. The CDR3: CASSMPGAYEQYF. The CDR3 DNA is TGTGCCAGTAGTATGCCAGGAGCCTACGAGCAGTACTTC.

At least ten counts were recorded for this clonotype. The rearrangement joins TRBV5-1 to TRBJ2-7; D might be TRBD2 (5 bases). Germline assignment: CDR1 SGHRS and CDR2 YFSETQ. CDR3 size: 14 residues. Trimming cost V 7 bases and J 0 bases, with 14 bases left between them. The CDR3 DNA sequence: TGCGCCAGCCGCGAGCGGACCGACTCCTACGAGCAGTACTTC. It encodes CASRERTDSYEQYF.

This clonotype was observed a single time. This chain uses TRBV12-3 or TRBV12-4 with TRBJ2-5; 8 bases agree with TRBD1. V trimming: 5 bases; J trimming: 4 bases; junction bases outside the gene matches: 12. The CDR3 runs to 16 residues. The DNA of the CDR3 is TGTGCCAGCAGTATCTCGGACAGGGCTGGAGTAGAGACCCAGTACTTC. As protein: CASSISDRAGVETQYF.

This clonotype has at least ten counts. This chain uses TRBV19 with TRBJ1-5, with a tentative D call TRBD1 (5 bases). The CDR3 is 14 amino acids. Germline V lookup: CDR1 LNHDA, CDR2 SQIVND (reference sequence). Trimming took off 3 bases at V and 2 bases at J, with 8 bases between the two ends. The CDR3 spells CASSMTGGNQPQHF. In nucleotides, the CDR3 is TGTGCCAGTAGTATGACGGGGGGCAATCAGCCCCAGCATTTT.

Many counts were recorded for this clonotype. One end of the junction does not line up with germline, which may come from a read error. The J gene is TRBJ1-1, the V gene TRBV29-1, with D possibly matching TRBD1 (5 bases). CDR3 length equals 13 residues. Germline V gene sequence: CDR1 SQVTM, CDR2 ANQGSEA. The CDR3: CSVEVWGKPEAFF. DNA for the CDR3: TGCAGCGTCGAAGTCTGGGGGAAGCCTGAAGCTTTCTTT.

The J gene is TRBJ2-5, the V gene TRBV5-6; TRBD1 matches 7 bases. CDR1 and CDR2 (germline): SGHDT, YYEEEE. J was trimmed by 6 bases and V by 4 bases; bases with no gene match: 9. The length of the CDR3 is 14 residues. The CDR3 here is CASSIVRGTKTQYF. CDR3 nucleotide sequence: TGTGCCAGCAGCATAGTCAGGGGGACGAAGACCCAGTACTTC.

The V and J genes are TRBV7-6 and TRBJ1-6; D remains unclear. V was shortened by 3 bases and J by 1 base, with 7 bases between the two germline ends. The CDR3 runs 15 residues. Germline V gene lookup returns CDR1 SGHVS and CDR2 FNYEAQ. CDR3 amino acids: CASSFTGSYNSPLHF. The CDR3 DNA reads as TGTGCCAGCAGCTTCACCGGGTCCTATAATTCACCCCTCCACTTT.

This clonotype has a count of ten or more. J is TRBJ1-6 and V is TRBV12-3 or TRBV12-4; TRBD1 agrees at 7 bases. J gave up 9 bases and V 2 bases, and 7 bases lay outside the gene matches. This CDR3 has 15 residues. In DNA, the CDR3 is TGTGCCAGCAGTTTACGGCCAGGGGGGGCTTCACCCCTCCACTTT. Translating it yields CASSLRPGGASPLHF.

This clonotype was detected a few times. Compared with germline, one end of the junction differs, possibly owing to a read error. The chain links TRBV7-8 to TRBJ2-7; tentatively, D is TRBD1 (5 bases). The germline CDR1 and CDR2 sequences are SGHVS and FQNEAQ. The CDR3 length is 15 residues. The DNA for the CDR3 is TGCGCCAGCAGCCAGGGCGTTCCCAGCTCCTACGAGCAGTACTTC. Protein: CASSQGVPSSYEQYF.

The chain couples TRBV7-2 to TRBJ2-6; D gene ambiguous. This CDR3 has 15 residues. Germline assignment: CDR1 SGHTA and CDR2 FQGNSA. V shed 11 bases and J shed 0 bases, with 14 bases lying between them. CDR3 region: CAWSVAFSGANVLTF. In nucleotides, the CDR3 is TGTGCCTGGAGTGTGGCCTTCTCTGGGGCCAACGTCCTGACTTTC.

CDR3 in amino acids: CASSFGGLDYEQYF. The CDR3 nucleotides read TGTGCCAGCAGCTTCGGCGGTTTGGACTACGAGCAGTACTTC. The genes are TRBV5-4 and TRBJ2-7; no reliable D call. Germline-derived CDR1 and CDR2 are SGHNT and YYREEE (reference sequence). CDR3 size: 14 residues. V was clipped by 2 bases and J by 3 bases, with 12 bases between them. The complete variable domain, with remaining parts taken from reference TRBV5-4 and TRBJ2-7, reads ETGVTQSPTHLIKTRGQQVTLRCSSQSGHNTVSWYQQALGQGPQFIFQYYREEENGRGNFPPRFSGLQFPNYSSELNVNALELDDSALYLCASSFGGLDYEQYFGPGTRLTVT.

The chain uses TRBV19 and TRBJ2-2; perhaps TRBD2 as D (6 bases). CDR1 is LNHDA and CDR2 is SQIVND in the germline V gene (reference sequence). This CDR3 comprises 19 residues. Trimming shortened V by 3 bases and J by 0 bases, and 20 bases separated the two germline ends. Written as DNA, the CDR3 is TGTGCCAGTAGTATCTGGCTGGTGACGGGAGATCCGAACACCGGGGAGCTGTTTTTT. This encodes CASSIWLVTGDPNTGELFF.

The V gene is TRBV7-8, the J gene TRBJ2-2, with TRBD1 identical over 8 bases. The CDR3 contains 14 residues. V lost 4 bases to trimming and J lost 5 bases; unmatched junction nucleotides: 3. Germline V gene data show CDR1 as SGHVS and CDR2 as FQNEAQ. Here the CDR3 DNA reads TGTGCCAGCAGCTGGTACAGGGGGACCGGGGAGCTGTTTTTT. Protein product: CASSWYRGTGELFF.

Notes on this clonotype: With a much larger clone just one base away, this may be a read error. The chain combines TRBV5-4 with TRBJ2-5; D perhaps matches TRBD2 (5 bases). Per germline, CDR1 SGHNT and CDR2 YYREEE (reference sequence). There are 15 residues in the CDR3. DNA for the CDR3: TGCGCCAGCAGCCAAACCCCCGGGGTTAGGGAGACCCAGTACTTC. It specifies CASSQTPGVRETQYF. Full variable domain (outside the CDR3, taken from reference TRBV5-4 and TRBJ2-5): ETGVTQSPTHLIKTRGQQVTLRCSSQSGHNTVSWYQQALGQGPQFIFQYYREEENGRGNFPPRFSGLQFPNYSSELNVNALELDDSALYLCASSQTPGVRETQYFGPGTRLLVL.

As to this clonotype: Since a much larger clone is just one base distant, this may be a read error. V and J are TRBV10-3 and TRBJ1-6, with D maybe TRBD1 (5 bases). Germline assignment: CDR1 ENHRY and CDR2 SYGVKD. With 11 bases removed from V and 8 bases from J, the gap between germline ends came to 19 bases. There are 14 residues in the CDR3. The CDR3 protein is CAGRPGDKDSPLHF. The CDR3 coding sequence is TGTGCCGGCAGGCCGGGGGATAAGGATTCACCCCTCCACTTT.

The V and J genes are TRBV7-9 and TRBJ1-2, with D uncertain. Between the trimmed V and J ends, which lost 5 bases and 3 bases, there was a span of 13 bases. The germline V gene has CDR1 SEHNR and CDR2 FQNEAQ (reference sequence). This CDR3 contains 14 residues. CDR3 coding DNA: TGTGCCAGCAGCGCCTTAGCGGGAGACTATGGCTACACCTTC. It translates to CASSALAGDYGYTF.

This clonotype came up a few times. The chain uses TRBV19 and TRBJ2-7; 11 bases match TRBD2. V shed 2 bases and J 5 bases; nucleotides not matched to a gene: 5. The germline gives CDR1 LNHDA, CDR2 SQIVND (reference sequence). There are 15 residues in the CDR3. The CDR3 nucleotides read TGTGCCAGTAGTATATTACTAGCGGGAGCTAACGAGCAGTACTTC. This encodes CASSILLAGANEQYF.

This clonotype was seen ten or more times. The junction does not match germline at one end; this may be a read error. CDR3 sequence: CASSEIGRGEKLFF. CDR3 sequence (DNA): TGTGCCAGCAGTGAGATAGGGCGGGGTGAAAAACTGTTTTTT. This chain connects TRBV10-3 to TRBJ1-4; D uncertain. Germline V gene data show CDR1 as ENHRY and CDR2 as SYGVKD. The CDR3 runs to 14 residues.

The genes are TRBV9 and TRBJ1-3; D not resolved. Trimming took 3 bases from V and 3 from J, leaving 4 bases between them. This CDR3 contains 12 residues. Germline V gene lookup returns CDR1 SGDLS and CDR2 YYNGEE. The CDR3 sequence is CASSGFGNTIYF. The CDR3 DNA reads as TGTGCCAGCAGCGGGTTTGGAAACACCATATATTTT.

This clonotype has ten or more counts. This chain uses TRBV24-1 with TRBJ2-7; no definite D call. The CDR3 runs to 13 residues. Trimming took 2 bases from V and 2 from J, leaving 6 bases between them. The germline V gene encodes CDR1 KGHDR and CDR2 SFDVKD. As DNA, the CDR3 is TGTGCCACCAGTGATTCAGGAACCTACGAGCAGTACTTC. Amino acid sequence: CATSDSGTYEQYF.

Turning to this clonotype: The junction departs from the called germline gene at one end, perhaps through a read error. The chain uses TRBV19 and TRBJ1-1, with D possibly TRBD1 on 5 matching bases. Germline CDR1 and CDR2: LNHDA and SQIVND (reference sequence). The CDR3 totals 15 residues. CDR3 DNA sequence: TGTGCCAGCAGCCAAGAAAGTCCCGGAGGGACTGAAGTTTTCTTT. Translating gives CASSQESPGGTEVFF.

At least ten counts were recorded for this clonotype. The chain combines TRBV10-3 with TRBJ1-1; tentatively, D is TRBD1 (6 bases). Germline CDR1 reads ENHRY; CDR2 reads SYGVKD. This CDR3 has 12 residues. V was trimmed by 10 bases and J by 6 bases, leaving 15 bases between them. The CDR3 bases are TGTGCCAGCAGGATGAGGGGGGCTGAAGCTTTCTTT. Translated, it gives CASRMRGAEAFF.

This clonotype was seen many times. The rearrangement joins TRBV24-1 to TRBJ2-7; D perhaps matches TRBD2 (5 bases). Germline CDR1 KGHDR, CDR2 SFDVKD. The CDR3 is made up of 13 amino acids. The V end was cut by 10 bases, the J end by 1 base, with 13 bases between. The CDR3 bases are TGTGCCACGGCTGGCGGGTCGTCCTACGAGCAGTACTTC. Residues: CATAGGSSYEQYF.